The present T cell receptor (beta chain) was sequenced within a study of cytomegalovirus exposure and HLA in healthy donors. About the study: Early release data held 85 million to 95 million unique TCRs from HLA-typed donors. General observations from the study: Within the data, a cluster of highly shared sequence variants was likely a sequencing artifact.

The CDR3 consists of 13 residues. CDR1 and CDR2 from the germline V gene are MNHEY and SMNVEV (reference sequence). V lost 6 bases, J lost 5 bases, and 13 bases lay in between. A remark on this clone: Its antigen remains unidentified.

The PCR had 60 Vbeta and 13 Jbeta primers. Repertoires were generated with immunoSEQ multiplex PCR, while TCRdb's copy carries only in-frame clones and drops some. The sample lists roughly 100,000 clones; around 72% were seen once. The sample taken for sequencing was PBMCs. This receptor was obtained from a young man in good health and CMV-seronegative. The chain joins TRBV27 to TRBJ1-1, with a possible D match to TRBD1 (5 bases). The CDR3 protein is CASSAGGGTEAFF. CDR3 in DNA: TGTGCCAGCAGCGCCGGGGGTGGTACTGAAGCTTTCTTT.